One sample yielded the 31 T cell receptor beta chains listed below, sequenced in a study of blood T cell repertoires in COVID-19. The assay was immunoSEQ multiplex PCR, and TCRdb's table has in-frame clones only and misses some. The table includes a few hundred thousand clones, approximately 78% detected once. Sequences were obtained from peripheral blood. These receptor sequences come from a woman aged 65 to 85 with COVID-19, enrolled during active disease.

The chain carries TRBV5-4 and TRBJ1-6, with 12 bases aligning to TRBD1. There are 15 residues in the CDR3. The trim removed 7 bases at V and 10 bases at J, leaving 9 bases unmatched. The germline V gene encodes CDR1 SGHNT and CDR2 YYREEE (reference sequence). CDR3 DNA sequence: TGTGCCAGCCGACCGGGACAGGGGGCCGGGTCACCCCTCCACTTT. Protein product: CASRPGQGAGSPLHF.

The V and J genes are TRBV2 and TRBJ2-4; D perhaps matches TRBD2 (7 bases). Germline CDR1 is SNHLY and CDR2 is FYNNEI. Trimming left V 6 bases short and J 0 bases short, with 12 bases between. The CDR3 contains 15 residues. The CDR3 DNA sequence: TGTGCCAGCAGCGCGGGGGCAGTAGCCAAAAACATTCAGTACTTC. This sequence encodes CASSAGAVAKNIQYF.

The CDR3: CASSLDLPGHPNTGELFF. CDR3 DNA: TGTGCCAGCAGCTTAGATCTACCAGGACACCCGAACACCGGGGAGCTGTTTTTT. The V call is TRBV11-3, the J call TRBJ2-2, with D possibly matching TRBD1 (5 bases). Per germline, CDR1 SGHNT and CDR2 YENEEA. CDR3 size: 18 residues. The V end was cut by 0 bases, the J end by 0 bases, with 14 bases between.

CDR3: CASSQEGTFQETQYF. For the CDR3, the DNA is TGCGCCAGCAGCCAAGAGGGGACTTTTCAAGAGACCCAGTACTTC. This chain connects TRBV4-1 to TRBJ2-5, with a weak D call TRBD2 (6 bases). Germline CDR1 is MGHRA and CDR2 is YSYEKL. The length of the CDR3 is 15 residues. V lost 0 bases to trimming and J lost 2 bases, with 10 bases between them.

This clone has a handful of counts. The V gene is TRBV7-3, the J gene TRBJ2-7; 9 bases align to TRBD2. Trimming cost V 5 bases and J 2 bases; bases outside gene matches: 4. The CDR3 covers 14 residues. Germline CDR1 and CDR2: SGHTA and FQGTGA. The CDR3 DNA sequence: TGTGCCAGCAGCCAAGCGGGAGGAACCTACGAGCAGTACTTC. As protein: CASSQAGGTYEQYF.

This clone showed up just once. This chain joins TRBV24-1 and TRBJ1-4; perhaps TRBD1 as D (6 bases). Germline V CDR1 and CDR2: KGHDR, SFDVKD. Trimming cost V 5 bases and J 4 bases, with 13 bases left between them. There are 15 residues in the CDR3. The CDR3 spells CATSGSDSHNEKLFF. DNA for the CDR3: TGTGCCACCAGTGGATCGGACAGCCATAATGAAAAACTGTTTTTT.

The rearrangement uses TRBV16 and TRBJ1-1; D not certain. The CDR3 spans 13 residues. Between the trimmed V and J ends, which lost 8 bases and 1 base, there was a span of 11 bases. Germline CDR1 is KGHSY and CDR2 is FQNENV. In DNA, the CDR3 is TGTGCCAGCGCCCGGGATACGAACACTGAAGCTTTCTTT. Translating it yields CASARDTNTEAFF.

In this sample, this clone turned up once. This chain connects TRBV5-1 to TRBJ2-7; maybe TRBD1 (5 bases). V lost 4 bases and J 2 bases, leaving 13 bases between the germline ends. Germline V gene data show CDR1 as SGHRS and CDR2 as YFSETQ. The CDR3 covers 14 residues. The CDR3 nucleotides are TGCGCCAGCAGCGTGGACAATTTGCCCTACGAGCAGTACTTC. Translated: CASSVDNLPYEQYF.

This clone showed up many times. The same CDR3 arises from other DNA sequences in this sample as well. The J gene is TRBJ1-2, the V gene TRBV6-2 or TRBV6-3; 7 bases align to TRBD1. The CDR3 covers 13 residues. CDR1 MNHEY and CDR2 SVGEGT come from the germline V gene. V was clipped by 5 bases and J by 4 bases; unmatched bases: 4. The CDR3 sequence is CASSPQGGYGYTF. The CDR3 nucleotides read TGTGCCAGCAGTCCCCAGGGGGGCTATGGCTACACCTTC.

CDR3 DNA sequence: TGTGCCAGCAGTTTGCTACCGGGACAGGGTATCCCTGAAGCTTTCTTT. This codes for CASSLLPGQGIPEAFF. This chain links TRBV28 with TRBJ1-1; TRBD1 matches at 9 bases. The CDR3 loop spans 16 amino acids. Unmatched junction bases numbered 11, after V lost 3 bases and J lost 6 bases. Germline assignment: CDR1 MDHEN and CDR2 SYDVKM.

V is TRBV7-9 and J is TRBJ2-3, with unresolved D. Germline loops: CDR1 SEHNR, CDR2 FQNEAQ (reference sequence). This CDR3 is built from 14 residues. V shed 6 bases and J shed 0 bases, with 10 bases lying between them. CDR3 loop: CASRRSESTDTQYF. CDR3 sequence (DNA): TGTGCCAGCAGGCGGTCCGAAAGCACAGATACGCAGTATTTT. Filled out from reference TRBV7-9 and TRBJ2-3, the complete variable domain reads DTGVSQNPRHKITKRGQNVTFRCDPISEHNRLYWYRQTLGQGPEFLTYFQNEAQLEKSRLLSDRFSAERPKGSFSTLEIQRTEQGDSAMYLCASRRSESTDTQYFGPGTRLTVL.

The V call is TRBV5-1, the J call TRBJ2-7, with a possible D match to TRBD2 (6 bases). CDR1 SGHRS and CDR2 YFSETQ come from the germline V gene. V lost 3 bases to trimming and J lost 6 bases, with 16 bases between them. The CDR3 sequence is 14 residues long. DNA for the CDR3: TGCGCCAGCAGCTCGGACGGGAGAGGGGCCGAGCAGTACTTC. Translated, it gives CASSSDGRGAEQYF.

The V gene is TRBV5-6, the J gene TRBJ1-2; D ambiguous. Trimming stripped 2 bases from V and 7 bases from J, with 6 bases between. This CDR3 has 11 residues. CDR1 SGHDT and CDR2 YYEEEE come from the germline V gene. CDR3 amino acids: CASSFYGGYTF. As DNA, the CDR3 is TGTGCCAGCAGCTTCTACGGTGGCTACACCTTC.

The chain carries TRBV7-9 and TRBJ2-7, with TRBD2 matching over 7 bases. The V segment lost 1 base and the J segment 2 bases; nucleotides outside the gene matches: 8. The germline V gene encodes CDR1 SEHNR and CDR2 FQNEAQ (reference sequence). This CDR3 has 16 residues. The CDR3 bases are TGTGCCAGCAGCTTAGGGGGAGCGGGAAACACCTACGAGCAGTACTTC. Protein: CASSLGGAGNTYEQYF.

The chain is built from TRBV19 and TRBJ2-1, with D perhaps matching TRBD1 (6 bases). The ends were cut back, 3 bases at V and 0 bases at J, with 9 bases in the middle. The CDR3 runs 15 residues. Germline V gives CDR1 LNHDA, CDR2 SQIVND (reference sequence). The CDR3 sequence is CASSMGASSYNEQFF. CDR3 sequence (DNA): TGTGCCAGTAGTATGGGGGCGAGCTCCTACAATGAGCAGTTCTTC.

The chain combines TRBV9 with TRBJ2-7; TRBD1 agrees at 7 bases. The V gene end was trimmed by 6 bases and the J gene end by 2 bases; junction bases not matched to a gene: 8. Germline lookup yields CDR1 SGDLS and CDR2 YYNGEE. The CDR3 covers 14 residues. The CDR3 DNA sequence: TGTGCCAGCAATAGTGAGGGACAGCCCTACGAGCAGTACTTC. Protein sequence: CASNSEGQPYEQYF.

The V gene is TRBV29-1, the J gene TRBJ2-5; D not resolved. The CDR3 is 12 amino acids. V lost 7 bases, J lost 5 bases, and 14 bases lay in between. The germline V gene has CDR1 SQVTM and CDR2 ANQGSEA. DNA of the CDR3: TGCAGCGCCCGTTCCACCAGGGAGACCCAGTACTTC. This codes for CSARSTRETQYF.

The CDR3 coding sequence is TGTGCTTCCGAACCGGGAGGGTCCTACAATGAGCAGTTCTTC. Encoded protein: CASEPGGSYNEQFF. The chain is built from TRBV6-5 and TRBJ2-1, with 8 bases lining up with TRBD2. CDR1 and CDR2 from the germline V gene are MNHEY and SVGAGI. The CDR3 spans 14 residues.

This rearrangement joins TRBV5-1 to TRBJ2-4; the match to TRBD2 covers 8 bases. Germline V gene lookup returns CDR1 SGHRS and CDR2 YFSETQ. The CDR3 has 15 residues. J was trimmed by 7 bases and V by 4 bases; bases with no gene match: 10. The CDR3 loop reads CASSPWRGVGNIQYF. The CDR3 DNA reads TGCGCCAGCAGCCCCTGGCGGGGGGTGGGGAACATTCAGTACTTC.

This clone was counted a single time. The chain has TRBV30 and TRBJ2-1; a possible D gene is TRBD1 (5 bases). Per germline, CDR1 GTSNPN and CDR2 SVGIG (reference sequence). V lost 3 bases and J 6 bases, leaving 15 bases between the germline ends. The CDR3 length is 14 residues. CDR3 sequence reads: CAWSKGQGVNEQFF. Written as DNA, the CDR3 is TGTGCCTGGAGCAAAGGGCAGGGCGTCAATGAGCAGTTCTTC.

The chain joins TRBV28 to TRBJ1-2; TRBD1 matches at 9 bases. The CDR3 runs 14 residues. Germline-derived CDR1 and CDR2 are MDHEN and SYDVKM. V dropped 3 bases and J dropped 4; count of bases not matched to a gene: 3. This CDR3 reads CASSLTGGFYGYTF. The CDR3 nucleotides are TGTGCCAGCAGTTTGACAGGGGGTTTCTATGGCTACACCTTC.

This rearrangement joins TRBV5-1 to TRBJ2-2, with TRBD1 matching over 10 bases. CDR1 SGHRS and CDR2 YFSETQ come from the germline V gene. V shed 3 bases, J shed 4 bases, and the junction held 3 bases outside the gene matches. This CDR3 is 15 amino acids long. The CDR3 region is CASSSTGGITGELFF. CDR3 in DNA: TGCGCCAGCAGCTCGACAGGGGGCATCACCGGGGAGCTGTTTTTT.

The rearrangement uses TRBV12-2 and TRBJ1-4; TRBD1 reflects the table's D call only, with no check against the DNA. TRBV12-2 is a listed pseudogene. The CDR3 loop spans 19 amino acids. The CDR3 region has the DNA TGTGCAAGTCGCTTAGATGGGACAGGGGGACGTGCAACTAATGAAAAACTGTTTTTT. Protein product: CASRLDGTGGRATNEKLFF.

This clone has a handful of counts. The chain couples TRBV7-9 to TRBJ1-2; D perhaps matches TRBD1 (5 bases). V lost 1 base and J lost 4, with 16 bases in between. The CDR3 consists of 16 residues. CDR1 SEHNR and CDR2 FQNEAQ come from the germline V gene (reference sequence). CDR3 residues: CASSLGPQGVGYGYTF. The CDR3 nucleotides are TGTGCCAGCAGCTTAGGCCCGCAGGGCGTGGGCTATGGCTACACCTTC.

The V call is TRBV5-6, the J call TRBJ1-5; D is possibly TRBD1 (5 bases). V was shortened by 0 bases and J by 1 base, with 8 bases between the two germline ends. This CDR3 is built from 15 residues. Germline CDR1 reads SGHDT; CDR2 reads YYEEEE. In DNA form, the CDR3 reads TGTGCCAGCAGCTTGGCCGGGGGAAGCAATCAGCCCCAGCATTTT. Protein: CASSLAGGSNQPQHF.

This clone was recorded a few times. The rearrangement uses TRBV6-1 and TRBJ2-4; D is undetermined. This CDR3 spans 11 amino acids. V gave up 1 base and J gave up 9 bases, with 4 bases separating them. CDR1 and CDR2 (germline): MNHNS, SASEGT. In DNA, the CDR3 is TGTGCCAGCAGTGAAGAAGCCATTCAGTACTTC. This sequence encodes CASSEEAIQYF.

The V and J genes are TRBV19 and TRBJ1-2; a possible D gene is TRBD1 (6 bases). The CDR3 length is 18 residues. Germline V gene sequence: CDR1 LNHDA, CDR2 SQIVND (reference sequence). V was pared by 1 base and J by 0 bases, with 18 bases between. CDR3 nucleotides: TGTGCCAGTAGTATAGTTTTGTCCGGGGGGACATCTAACTATGGCTACACCTTC. Translation gives CASSIVLSGGTSNYGYTF.

The CDR3 DNA reads TGTGCCACCAGTGATCCGAACAGGTACGAGCAGTACTTC. This encodes CATSDPNRYEQYF. The V and J genes are TRBV24-1 and TRBJ2-7, with D maybe TRBD1 (5 bases). This CDR3 spans 13 amino acids. Germline CDR1 and CDR2: KGHDR and SFDVKD. Trimming shortened V by 3 bases and J by 4 bases, and 9 bases separated the two germline ends.

CDR3 sequence reads: CASSQGAENIQYF. As DNA, the CDR3 is TGTGCCAGCAGCCAAGGTGCGGAAAACATTCAGTACTTC. This sequence joins TRBV14 and TRBJ2-4; no clear D gene. The CDR3 is 13 amino acids. Germline V gives CDR1 SGHDN, CDR2 FVKESK. Trimming removed 1 base at V and 5 bases at J, with 6 bases between.

The chain carries TRBV10-2 and TRBJ2-6; D remains ambiguous. Trimming took 8 bases from V and 0 from J, leaving 5 bases between them. Germline V gives CDR1 WSHSY, CDR2 SAAADI. The CDR3 is made up of 13 amino acids. CDR3 protein: CASHSSGANVLTF. Written as DNA, the CDR3 is TGCGCCAGCCATAGCTCTGGGGCCAACGTCCTGACTTTC.

This clone was counted a single time. The chain couples TRBV7-2 to TRBJ2-1; 12 bases align to TRBD2. The CDR3 is 18 residues long. Germline V gene lookup returns CDR1 SGHTA and CDR2 FQGNSA. V lost 1 base and J lost 8; bases outside the gene matches: 12. The CDR3 coding sequence is TGTGCCAGCAGCTTAGAGTCTCTAGCGGGAGGGCTTAACGATGAGCAGTTCTTC. Its translation: CASSLESLAGGLNDEQFF.